Below, 29 T cell receptor beta chains from the same sample are listed, as sequenced in a study of neoadjuvant anti-PD-1 for oral cavity cancer. As for time point: after neoadjuvant nivolumab, at surgical resection. Using immunoSEQ multiplex PCR, the repertoire was profiled, and TCRdb retains in-frame clones only, with some absent. The table lists some 30,000 clones, around four fifths of them singletons. The sequences come from PBMCs, collected after nivolumab (anti-PD-1) treatment. The source of these receptors is a person between 35 and 79 years old with oral cavity squamous cell carcinoma.

V gene TRBV5-1 combines with J gene TRBJ2-7, with 9 bases lining up with TRBD1. Germline V gene lookup returns CDR1 SGHRS and CDR2 YFSETQ. The length of the CDR3 is 15 residues. Unmatched junction bases numbered 5, after V lost 0 bases and J lost 4 bases. As DNA, the CDR3 is TGCGCCAGCAGCTTGGTCGGGACAGGGACGTACGAGCAGTACTTC. Its protein product is CASSLVGTGTYEQYF.

The rearrangement joins TRBV6-5 to TRBJ1-3; D is unclear. The CDR3 is 11 amino acids. Trimming took off 10 bases at V and 0 bases at J, with 4 bases between the two ends. Germline loops: CDR1 MNHEY, CDR2 SVGAGI. CDR3 amino acids: CATNSGNTIYF. In DNA, the CDR3 is TGTGCCACCAACTCTGGAAACACCATATATTTT.

The chain combines TRBV28 with TRBJ2-7; D is uncertain. V was cut by 7 bases and J by 0 bases, with 7 bases left in between. The CDR3 sequence is 12 residues long. The germline V gene encodes CDR1 MDHEN and CDR2 SYDVKM. The CDR3 DNA sequence: TGTGCCAGCACAGGACGCTCCTACGAGCAGTACTTC. Residues: CASTGRSYEQYF.

The rearrangement uses TRBV5-4 and TRBJ2-1, with 7 bases fitting TRBD1. Germline CDR1 reads SGHNT; CDR2 reads YYREEE (reference sequence). The junction had 9 bases not matched to a gene; V was cut back by 1 base and J by 8 bases. The CDR3 totals 15 residues. The CDR3 sequence is CASSLNRGIGDEQFF. CDR3 bases: TGTGCCAGCAGCTTGAACAGGGGAATTGGAGATGAGCAGTTCTTC.

The rearrangement links TRBV23-1 to TRBJ1-1; the D is unclear. TRBV23-1 is annotated as an ORF whose role is uncertain. Trimming removed 2 bases from V and 0 bases from J, with 4 bases in between. The CDR3 is made up of 13 amino acids. DNA of the CDR3: TGCGCCAGCAGTCAAAAGTTGAACACTGAAGCTTTCTTT. The encoded protein is CASSQKLNTEAFF.

This chain connects TRBV27 to TRBJ2-5, with D uncertain. The germline V and J ends were trimmed by 6 bases and 5 bases, with 13 bases remaining between them. Germline V lookup: CDR1 MNHEY, CDR2 SMNVEV (reference sequence). CDR3 length equals 13 residues. CDR3 sequence: CASSPRLGETQYF. The CDR3 DNA is TGTGCCAGCAGCCCTCGGCTGGGGGAGACCCAGTACTTC.

V and J are TRBV7-3 and TRBJ1-6, with D perhaps matching TRBD1 (6 bases). Germline CDR1 is SGHTA and CDR2 is FQGTGA. V was clipped by 4 bases and J by 7 bases, with 14 bases between them. The CDR3 is 15 amino acids. The CDR3 region is CASSSTGGRNSPLHF. The CDR3 DNA reads TGTGCCAGCAGCTCGACAGGTGGAAGAAATTCACCCCTCCACTTT.

The V and J genes are TRBV12-5 and TRBJ1-5; D may be TRBD1 (6 bases). The CDR3 contains 13 residues. Trimming took 3 bases from V and 6 from J, leaving 9 bases between them. Germline V gene data show CDR1 as LGHNT and CDR2 as FRNRAP. The CDR3 loop reads CASGLGGSQPQHF. In nucleotides, the CDR3 is TGTGCTAGTGGTTTAGGGGGGAGTCAGCCCCAGCATTTT.

The genes are TRBV10-2 and TRBJ1-5, with D uncertain. The CDR3 has 13 residues. The V and J ends lost 6 bases and 2 bases respectively, with 8 bases between them. CDR1 and CDR2 (germline): WSHSY, SAAADI. Here the CDR3 reads CASRGQGNQPQHF. The CDR3 coding sequence is TGCGCCAGCAGAGGCCAGGGCAATCAGCCCCAGCATTTT.

The rearrangement links TRBV5-6 to TRBJ2-6; tentative D call: TRBD1 (6 bases). The CDR3 runs to 19 residues. V was clipped by 0 bases and J by 4 bases, with 20 bases between them. CDR1 SGHDT and CDR2 YYEEEE come from the germline V gene. This CDR3 is CASSLVLVAGAGGANVLTF. DNA of the CDR3: TGTGCCAGCAGCTTGGTTTTAGTGGCAGGGGCTGGAGGGGCCAACGTCCTGACTTTC.

V gene TRBV29-1 combines with J gene TRBJ1-2; 7 bases are shared with TRBD1. Unmatched junction bases numbered 10, after V lost 4 bases and J lost 8 bases. This CDR3 is 13 amino acids long. The germline CDR1 and CDR2 sequences are SQVTM and ANQGSEA. CDR3 sequence reads: CSVGRRQGSGYTF. In DNA, the CDR3 is TGCAGCGTTGGTAGGAGACAGGGTTCAGGCTACACCTTC.

The chain joins TRBV19 to TRBJ2-7; a possible D gene is TRBD2 (6 bases). CDR1 and CDR2 (germline): LNHDA, SQIVND (reference sequence). Trimming removed 4 bases from V and 6 bases from J, with 13 bases in between. The CDR3 length is 13 residues. CDR3 nucleotide sequence: TGTGCCAGTAGTAGTCCAATCGGGGGCGAGCAGTACTTC. It translates to CASSSPIGGEQYF.

This rearrangement joins TRBV7-2 to TRBJ2-1; 8 bases align to TRBD2. V dropped 3 bases and J dropped 3; count of bases not matched to a gene: 1. The CDR3 loop spans 14 amino acids. The germline V gene has CDR1 SGHTA and CDR2 FQGNSA. DNA for the CDR3: TGTGCCAGCAGCTTCGCGGGGGGCTACAATGAGCAGTTCTTC. This translates into CASSFAGGYNEQFF.

The chain recombines TRBV7-9 with TRBJ1-1; 8 bases agree with TRBD1. With 5 bases clipped from V and 3 bases from J, the junction kept 11 bases outside the gene matches. Germline V gene sequence: CDR1 SEHNR, CDR2 FQNEAQ (reference sequence). The CDR3 has 16 residues. Here the CDR3 reads CASSKRTGLRDTEAFF. CDR3 nucleotides: TGTGCCAGCAGCAAACGGACAGGGCTCCGGGACACTGAAGCTTTCTTT.

This clone came up once. Sequence at one end of the junction differs from germline and may be a read error. This rearrangement joins TRBV27 to TRBJ2-7, with 8 bases aligning to TRBD2. This CDR3 region has 10 residues. The germline CDR1 and CDR2 sequences are MNHEY and SMNVEV (reference sequence). CDR3 sequence: CASNNSGTLF. Written as DNA, the CDR3 is TGTGCCAGTAACAATAGCGGGACCCTCTTC.

The rearrangement links TRBV5-1 to TRBJ2-1; D may be TRBD1 (5 bases). Germline V gene data show CDR1 as SGHRS and CDR2 as YFSETQ. The length of the CDR3 is 13 residues. V lost 0 bases and J 8 bases, leaving 9 bases between the germline ends. The chain's CDR3 is CASSLAAGYEQFF. CDR3 coding DNA: TGCGCCAGCAGCTTGGCGGCAGGGTATGAGCAGTTCTTC.

The V call is TRBV14, the J call TRBJ1-1; 9 nucleotides agree with TRBD1. The CDR3 sequence is 14 residues long. Germline loops: CDR1 SGHDN, CDR2 FVKESK. The trim removed 4 bases at V and 6 bases at J, leaving 6 bases unmatched. The CDR3 loop is CASSRGQGSSEAFF. The CDR3 DNA is TGTGCCAGCAGCCGGGGACAGGGTAGTTCTGAAGCTTTCTTT. The full variable domain, completed using reference TRBV14 and TRBJ1-1, is EAGVTQFPSHSVIEKGQTVTLRCDPISGHDNLYWYRRVMGKEIKFLLHFVKESKQDESGMPNNRFLAERTGGTYSTLKVQPAELEDSGVYFCASSRGQGSSEAFFGQGTRLTVV.

The chain uses TRBV5-1 and TRBJ2-7; D might be TRBD1 (6 bases). Per the germline V gene, CDR1 is SGHRS and CDR2 is YFSETQ. The CDR3 spans 14 residues. Trimming took 4 bases from V and 7 from J, leaving 18 bases between them. The chain's CDR3 is CASSPTGQYWEQYF. The CDR3, as DNA: TGCGCCAGCAGCCCTACAGGACAGTACTGGGAGCAGTACTTC.

As concerns this clone: Other DNA sequences of this sample code for an identical CDR3. J is TRBJ2-3 and V is TRBV9; 12 bases line up with TRBD2. This CDR3 has 16 amino acids. Germline V lookup: CDR1 SGDLS, CDR2 YYNGEE. V was clipped by 3 bases and J by 3 bases; unmatched bases: 5. CDR3 sequence: CASSGGTSGLTDTQYF. CDR3 nucleotide sequence: TGTGCCAGCAGCGGGGGGACTAGCGGGCTTACAGATACGCAGTATTTT.

The chain joins TRBV9 to TRBJ1-2; TRBD1 might be the D (5 bases). The CDR3 is 14 amino acids. Germline V gene sequence: CDR1 SGDLS, CDR2 YYNGEE. Trimming stripped 0 bases from V and 2 bases from J, with 8 bases between. This chain's CDR3 is CASSVGGRNYGYTF. Here the CDR3 DNA reads TGTGCCAGCAGCGTAGGGGGCAGGAACTATGGCTACACCTTC.

This chain joins TRBV19 and TRBJ1-1, with D unclear. The V gene's germline CDR1 is LNHDA and CDR2 SQIVND (reference sequence). V lost 4 bases to trimming and J lost 1 base, with 13 bases between them. The CDR3 length is 15 residues. CDR3 coding DNA: TGTGCCAGTAGTAGTAGGGCCCGCTCGAACACTGAAGCTTTCTTT. Its protein product is CASSSRARSNTEAFF.

The gene calls are TRBV15 and TRBJ2-1; 7 positions match TRBD1. The length of the CDR3 is 12 residues. In germline, CDR1 is LNHNV, CDR2 YYDKDF (reference sequence). The CDR3 DNA is TGTGCTACCGGGACAGACTACAATGAGCAGTTCTTC. This encodes CATGTDYNEQFF.

The chain is built from TRBV19 and TRBJ2-2, with 9 bases fitting TRBD1. The CDR3 is 17 amino acids. Germline V gene lookup returns CDR1 LNHDA and CDR2 SQIVND (reference sequence). V was clipped by 5 bases and J by 4 bases; unmatched bases: 11. CDR3 sequence reads: CASSFRPGQGPTGELFF. CDR3 bases: TGTGCCAGTAGTTTCCGACCGGGACAGGGACCCACCGGGGAGCTGTTTTTT.

About this clone itself: This CDR3 is also generated by other DNA sequences in the sample. The V gene is TRBV19, the J gene TRBJ1-1, with D possibly being TRBD1 (5 bases). Trimming shortened V by 4 bases and J by 0 bases, and 9 bases separated the two germline ends. The germline V gene encodes CDR1 LNHDA and CDR2 SQIVND (reference sequence). The CDR3 runs 14 residues. The CDR3 protein is CASSTGTVNTEAFF. CDR3 nucleotide sequence: TGTGCCAGTAGTACCGGGACGGTGAACACTGAAGCTTTCTTT.

The chain combines TRBV27 with TRBJ1-2; D perhaps matches TRBD1 (5 bases). The germline V gene has CDR1 MNHEY and CDR2 SMNVEV (reference sequence). The CDR3 is made up of 14 amino acids. Trimming shortened V by 4 bases and J by 0 bases, and 9 bases separated the two germline ends. The CDR3 protein is CASSSGGTNYGYTF. CDR3 in DNA: TGTGCCAGCAGTTCCGGGGGAACTAACTATGGCTACACCTTC.

This chain uses TRBV27 with TRBJ1-5; 8 bases agree with TRBD1. The CDR3 has 14 residues. Germline V gene data show CDR1 as MNHEY and CDR2 as SMNVEV (reference sequence). The junction had 11 bases not matched to a gene; V was cut back by 10 bases and J by 6 bases. CDR3 amino acids: CATAHRGSGQPQHF. The DNA for the CDR3 is TGTGCCACCGCACACAGGGGGTCGGGTCAGCCCCAGCATTTT.

The chain couples TRBV5-4 to TRBJ2-7; D ambiguous. Germline assignment: CDR1 SGHNT and CDR2 YYREEE (reference sequence). V lost 2 bases, J lost 6 bases, and 9 bases lay in between. The CDR3 length is 12 residues. The CDR3 sequence is CASSFELSEQYF. The DNA of the CDR3 is TGTGCCAGCAGCTTCGAGCTTTCCGAGCAGTACTTC.

This chain links TRBV6-5 with TRBJ1-1; D unclear. The germline V gene has CDR1 MNHEY and CDR2 SVGAGI. Trimming removed 8 bases from V and 4 bases from J, with 17 bases in between. The CDR3 extends over 14 amino acids. The CDR3 bases are TGTGCCAGCGCCACGGGAGCTGTCGGCACTGAAGCTTTCTTT. This codes for CASATGAVGTEAFF.

This clone was detected a few times. The CDR3 loop is CASSGPLPGGMSTEAFF. CDR3 nucleotide sequence: TGTGCCAGCAGCGGCCCTCTCCCGGGGGGGATGAGCACTGAAGCTTTCTTT. V gene TRBV9 combines with J gene TRBJ1-1; possibly TRBD1 for D (5 bases). The germline CDR1 and CDR2 sequences are SGDLS and YYNGEE. Between the trimmed V and J ends, which lost 3 bases and 4 bases, there was a span of 22 bases. The CDR3 is made up of 17 amino acids.